One sample yielded the 28 T cell receptor beta chains listed below, sequenced in a study of blood T cell repertoires in COVID-19. Using immunoSEQ multiplex PCR, the repertoire was profiled, and TCRdb retains in-frame clones only, with some absent. The sample holds under 15,000 clones, 83% seen once. Sequencing was done on a sample of peripheral blood. The receptor source for this set is a man between 35 and 55 years old with active or convalescent COVID-19.

This chain links TRBV14 with TRBJ1-6; 7 bases map to TRBD1. V gave up 1 base and J gave up 6 bases; unmatched junction bases: 6. The CDR3 is made up of 16 amino acids. Germline CDR1 SGHDN, CDR2 FVKESK. The CDR3 here is CASSQGQGRSNSPLHF. The CDR3 DNA follows: TGTGCCAGCAGCCAAGGACAGGGAAGGAGTAATTCACCCCTCCACTTT.

V gene TRBV9 combines with J gene TRBJ2-2; TRBD2 agrees at 9 bases. V gave up 5 bases and J gave up 4 bases; unmatched junction bases: 12. The CDR3 totals 17 residues. Per germline, CDR1 SGDLS and CDR2 YYNGEE. The CDR3 here is CASRRSGGFSGTGELFF. The CDR3 DNA sequence: TGTGCCAGCAGGAGAAGCGGGGGGTTTTCGGGCACCGGGGAGCTGTTTTTT.

CDR3 coding DNA: TGTGCCAGCAGCGTTCTCGGGGTCTCGGGAGATACGCAGTATTTT. The encoded protein is CASSVLGVSGDTQYF. V and J are TRBV9 and TRBJ2-3; D might be TRBD2 (5 bases). Trimming cost V 2 bases and J 5 bases, with 15 bases left between them. The CDR3 has 15 residues. CDR1 is SGDLS, CDR2 YYNGEE, per germline.

The rearrangement uses TRBV5-4 and TRBJ2-7, with TRBD1 matching 9 bases. J was trimmed by 6 bases and V by 4 bases; bases with no gene match: 8. CDR1 is SGHNT and CDR2 is YYREEE in the germline V gene (reference sequence). This CDR3 is 14 amino acids long. CDR3 residues: CASSTQGQGSEQYF. The CDR3 DNA reads TGTGCCAGCAGCACGCAGGGACAGGGTTCCGAGCAGTACTTC.

This clone has only one observation. The V gene is TRBV12-5, the J gene TRBJ2-7; the D is unclear. This CDR3 is built from 12 residues. Trimming took off 1 base at V and 12 bases at J, with 13 bases between the two ends. CDR1 is LGHNT, CDR2 FRNRAP, per germline. The chain's CDR3 is CASGLEGETVYF. The CDR3 DNA is TGTGCTAGTGGTTTGGAAGGAGAGACCGTGTACTTC.

The chain recombines TRBV28 with TRBJ1-1, with D possibly being TRBD1 (5 bases). This CDR3 has 15 residues. Trimming cost V 9 bases and J 10 bases, with 27 bases left between them. In germline, CDR1 is MDHEN, CDR2 SYDVKM. The CDR3 is CASWGTEGRVSGAFF. CDR3 nucleotides: TGTGCCAGTTGGGGCACCGAAGGCAGGGTCTCTGGAGCTTTCTTT.

This sequence joins TRBV7-2 and TRBJ1-2, with D perhaps TRBD1 (5 bases). This CDR3 contains 14 residues. Germline values: CDR1 SGHTA, CDR2 FQGNSA. The V and J ends lost 8 bases and 1 base respectively, with 14 bases between them. In DNA form, the CDR3 reads TGTGCCAGCCTACCGGGCAGGGATAACTATGGCTACACCTTC. As protein: CASLPGRDNYGYTF.

A few counts support this clone. The DNA of the CDR3 is TGTGCCAGCAGAGCCGGGACAGGGGACAATCAGCCCCAGCATTTT. This encodes CASRAGTGDNQPQHF. This chain links TRBV2 with TRBJ1-5, with 10 bases aligning to TRBD1. The V and J ends lost 6 bases and 3 bases, in that order; junction bases with no gene match: 5. The germline V gene has CDR1 SNHLY and CDR2 FYNNEI. The CDR3 is 15 residues long.

The chain links TRBV7-9 to TRBJ2-7, with D maybe TRBD2 (5 bases). Per the germline V gene, CDR1 is SEHNR and CDR2 is FQNEAQ (reference sequence). This CDR3 region has 13 residues. With 6 bases removed from V and 5 bases from J, the gap between germline ends came to 14 bases. The CDR3 DNA is TGTGCCAGCAGTTACGCCCTCGGGAACGAGCAGTACTTC. It codes for CASSYALGNEQYF.

The V gene is TRBV5-4, the J gene TRBJ2-7, with 9 bases fitting TRBD1. V lost 2 bases to trimming and J lost 5 bases; unmatched junction nucleotides: 8. Germline V gene lookup returns CDR1 SGHNT and CDR2 YYREEE (reference sequence). CDR3 length: 15 amino acids. This CDR3 reads CASSFHRGRRDEQYF. CDR3 DNA sequence: TGTGCCAGCAGCTTTCACAGGGGGCGAAGAGACGAGCAGTACTTC.

The V gene is TRBV6-2 or TRBV6-3, the J gene TRBJ1-2; D is possibly TRBD1 (5 bases). The CDR3 loop spans 17 amino acids. Germline CDR1 and CDR2: MNHEY and SVGEGT. V was pared by 2 bases and J by 5 bases, with 21 bases between. CDR3 region: CASSYRFAEGPRYGYTF. The DNA of the CDR3 is TGTGCCAGCAGTTACAGGTTTGCGGAGGGGCCTAGATATGGCTACACCTTC.

J is TRBJ2-3 and V is TRBV2; 14 bases map to TRBD2. V dropped 5 bases and J dropped 4; count of bases not matched to a gene: 2. The V gene's germline CDR1 is SNHLY and CDR2 FYNNEI. The CDR3 has 15 residues. CDR3 sequence: CASSRTSGRPDTQYF. CDR3 DNA sequence: TGTGCCAGCAGTCGGACTAGCGGGAGGCCAGATACGCAGTATTTT.

The chain is built from TRBV13 and TRBJ2-5; 13 bases map to TRBD2. V was pared by 4 bases and J by 4 bases, with 3 bases of the junction left unmatched. Germline V gene lookup returns CDR1 PRHDT and CDR2 FYEKMQ (reference sequence). This CDR3 is 15 amino acids long. CDR3 bases: TGTGCCAGCAGCTCACTAGCGGGGGGGATAGAGACCCAGTACTTC. Residues: CASSSLAGGIETQYF.

This chain joins TRBV29-1 and TRBJ2-7, with TRBD2 matching 9 bases. Trimming removed 3 bases from V and 6 bases from J; junction bases left unmatched: 9. Germline values: CDR1 SQVTM, CDR2 ANQGSEA. The CDR3 totals 14 residues. CDR3 amino acids: CSVELVAGAGEQYF. In DNA, the CDR3 is TGCAGCGTTGAGTTGGTAGCGGGGGCTGGCGAGCAGTACTTC.

This clone has just a few counts. CDR3 nucleotides: TGTGCCAGCAGTCGAAATCTAGCGGGACCCACCTACGAGCAGTACTTC. Its translation is CASSRNLAGPTYEQYF. The chain recombines TRBV2 with TRBJ2-7; TRBD2 matches at 9 bases. The CDR3 extends over 16 amino acids. The germline gives CDR1 SNHLY, CDR2 FYNNEI. Trimming cost V 5 bases and J 2 bases; bases outside gene matches: 10. The full variable domain, rest sourced from reference TRBV2 and TRBJ2-7, is EPEVTQTPSHQVTQMGQEVILRCVPISNHLYFYWYRQILGQKVEFLVSFYNNEISEKSEIFDDQFSVERPDGSNFTLKIRSTKLEDSAMYFCASSRNLAGPTYEQYFGPGTRLTVT.

The rearrangement joins TRBV13 to TRBJ2-3, with 12 positions matching TRBD2. With V trimmed by 3 bases and J by 1 base, 5 bases remained unmatched. This CDR3 contains 17 residues. Germline CDR1 and CDR2: PRHDT and FYEKMQ (reference sequence). The CDR3 nucleotides are TGTGCCAGCAGCTTCCCGACTAGCGGGAGACGCACAGATACGCAGTATTTT. It translates to CASSFPTSGRRTDTQYF.

V usage is TRBV2 and J usage is TRBJ1-5; 10 bases are a match to TRBD1. In germline, CDR1 is SNHLY, CDR2 FYNNEI. The CDR3 length is 18 residues. The V segment lost 8 bases and the J segment 3 bases; nucleotides outside the gene matches: 16. CDR3 bases: TGTGCCAGCTCAAGAACCCCCGGGACAGGGGACCTCAATCAGCCCCAGCATTTT. It encodes CASSRTPGTGDLNQPQHF.

The chain employs TRBV6-2 or TRBV6-3 and TRBJ2-2; D is uncertain. CDR3 length: 18 residues. Between the trimmed V and J ends, which lost 0 bases and 3 bases, there was a span of 17 bases. CDR1 is MNHEY and CDR2 is SVGEGT in the germline V gene. CDR3 coding DNA: TGTGCCAGCAGTTACTCGAAGAGTACCAGGTCGGACACCGGGGAGCTGTTTTTT. It codes for CASSYSKSTRSDTGELFF.

The chain is built from TRBV18 and TRBJ2-2; no firm D call. The germline V and J ends were trimmed by 1 base and 5 bases, with 11 bases remaining between them. CDR3 length: 15 amino acids. CDR1 and CDR2 from the germline V gene are KGHSH and LQKENI. The chain's CDR3 is CASSPRSVPTGELFF. In DNA form, the CDR3 reads TGTGCCAGCTCACCACGTTCAGTTCCTACCGGGGAGCTGTTTTTT. Using reference TRBV18 and TRBJ2-2 for the parts outside the CDR3, the full variable domain is NAGVMQNPRHLVRRRGQEARLRCSPMKGHSHVYWYRQLPEEGLKFMVYLQKENIIDESGMPKERFSAEFPKEGPSILRIQQVVRGDSAAYFCASSPRSVPTGELFFGEGSRLTVL.

The CDR3 protein is CASSETGSGNQPQHF. The CDR3 DNA follows: TGTGCCAGCAGTGAAACAGGGTCGGGCAATCAGCCCCAGCATTTT. The rearrangement links TRBV6-1 to TRBJ1-5, with D possibly being TRBD1 (6 bases). Between the trimmed V and J ends, which lost 2 bases and 2 bases, there was a span of 10 bases. The length of the CDR3 is 15 residues. Germline V CDR1 and CDR2: MNHNS, SASEGT.

This clone showed up just a few times. V usage is TRBV5-6 and J usage is TRBJ2-1; D possibly corresponds to TRBD2 (5 bases). The germline CDR1 and CDR2 sequences are SGHDT and YYEEEE. V was pared by 0 bases and J by 10 bases, with 11 bases between. CDR3 length: 13 amino acids. CDR3 in amino acids: CASSLGGLGEQFF. CDR3 sequence (DNA): TGTGCCAGCAGCTTGGGAGGGTTAGGGGAGCAGTTCTTC.

The chain has TRBV19 and TRBJ2-7; 10 bases are shared with TRBD1. V dropped 6 bases and J dropped 2; count of bases not matched to a gene: 10. There are 16 residues in the CDR3. The germline gives CDR1 LNHDA, CDR2 SQIVND (reference sequence). The DNA for the CDR3 is TGTGCCAGTAGCGACCCCCGGGACAGGGGAACCTACGAGCAGTACTTC. This encodes CASSDPRDRGTYEQYF.

The chain is built from TRBV2 and TRBJ1-2; the match to TRBD1 covers 8 bases. CDR3 length equals 17 residues. Germline trimming cut 10 bases from V and 8 bases from J; bases unmatched to any gene: 24. Germline CDR1 and CDR2: SNHLY and FYNNEI. The CDR3 DNA sequence: TGTGCCACCCCACGTAAGGACAGGGACGTTCGGGGTGGAGGCTACACCTTC. Translating it yields CATPRKDRDVRGGGYTF.

V gene TRBV15 combines with J gene TRBJ2-7, with TRBD2 matching over 9 bases. The CDR3 is made up of 15 amino acids. V gave up 0 bases and J gave up 7 bases; unmatched junction bases: 7. The germline V gene has CDR1 LNHNV and CDR2 YYDKDF (reference sequence). The CDR3 sequence is CATSRDRLAGREQYF. The CDR3 DNA follows: TGTGCCACCAGCAGAGATCGGCTAGCGGGGCGGGAGCAGTACTTC.

The chain couples TRBV2 to TRBJ1-1, with D possibly TRBD1 on 6 matching bases. The V end lost 4 bases, the J end lost 3 bases, and 9 bases lay between the germline ends. CDR1 and CDR2 (germline): SNHLY, FYNNEI. The CDR3 runs 13 residues. The CDR3 loop is CASSVGGDTEAFF. The CDR3 DNA follows: TGTGCCAGCAGTGTAGGGGGTGACACTGAAGCTTTCTTT. The full variable domain, its missing parts supplied by reference TRBV2 and TRBJ1-1, is EPEVTQTPSHQVTQMGQEVILRCVPISNHLYFYWYRQILGQKVEFLVSFYNNEISEKSEIFDDQFSVERPDGSNFTLKIRSTKLEDSAMYFCASSVGGDTEAFFGQGTRLTVV.

This chain uses TRBV24-1 with TRBJ1-1, with 8 bases fitting TRBD1. The CDR3 is 14 residues long. Looked up from germline, CDR1 is KGHDR and CDR2 is SFDVKD. V trimming: 9 bases; J trimming: 5 bases; junction bases outside the gene matches: 10. The CDR3 sequence is CATRMDRVWTEAFF. The DNA for the CDR3 is TGTGCCACCCGCATGGACAGGGTTTGGACTGAAGCTTTCTTT.

J is TRBJ1-1 and V is TRBV6-5, with 8 nucleotides matching TRBD1. The CDR3 is made up of 15 amino acids. Germline V lookup: CDR1 MNHEY, CDR2 SVGAGI. The V segment lost 2 bases and the J segment 1 base; nucleotides outside the gene matches: 3. The CDR3 protein is CASSYPGQGNTEAFF. The DNA for the CDR3 is TGTGCCAGCAGTTACCCCGGACAGGGGAACACTGAAGCTTTCTTT.

The chain is built from TRBV7-8 and TRBJ2-5, with 7 positions matching TRBD1. The trim removed 10 bases at V and 7 bases at J, leaving 15 bases unmatched. There are 14 residues in the CDR3. The germline CDR1 and CDR2 sequences are SGHVS and FQNEAQ. This CDR3 is CATAQGGLRGTQYF. CDR3 in DNA: TGTGCCACCGCGCAAGGGGGCCTTCGTGGGACCCAGTACTTC.